This TCR beta chain was observed in a study of T cell responses to AZD1222 COVID-19 vaccine. Across the whole study: Both about-4-week and about-12-week second-dose recipients were combined.

The study, taken as a whole, reports: Along spike, vaccine-associated CD4 TCRs were found throughout, with dominance at 160-218 and 743-854. After the peak T cell response, and only then, were repertoires sampled.

TCRdb's copy holds only in-frame clones and misses some; the assay was immunoSEQ multiplex PCR. Here the sample spans 150,000 or so clones, roughly 92% being singletons. CDR1 is LGHNA and CDR2 is YSLEER in the germline V gene. V gave up 5 bases and J gave up 6 bases, with 16 bases separating them. CDR3 size: 14 residues. As to this clone: As yet, its antigen is unknown.

This material consisted of peripheral blood, taken on day 0 of AZD1222 vaccination. The J gene is TRBJ1-2, the V gene TRBV4-3; perhaps TRBD1 as D (6 bases). The clonotype was recovered from an adult in good health. Written as DNA, the CDR3 is TGCGCCAGCAGCGCTAGGGGGGGGCCCGATGGCTACACCTTC. Its translation is CASSARGGPDGYTF.